The 26 T cell receptor beta chains reported below all come from one sample, sequenced in a study of cytomegalovirus exposure and HLA in healthy donors. Vbeta (60) and Jbeta (13) primers were used in the PCR. Assay: immunoSEQ multiplex PCR; the TCRdb copy retains only in-frame clones and omits some. The sample comprises about 190,000 clones, around 75% of which are singletons, and 1.5% to 2% rests with the top ten. The sample taken for sequencing was PBMCs. These receptors all come from a woman younger than 45 in good health and CMV-seronegative.

This sequence joins TRBV4-1 and TRBJ1-4; 10 bases fit TRBD1. J gave up 6 bases and V 2 bases, and 3 bases lay outside the gene matches. The CDR3 contains 15 residues. Germline values: CDR1 MGHRA, CDR2 YSYEKL. CDR3 sequence reads: CASSQRQGAYEKLFF. The CDR3 nucleotides read TGCGCCAGCAGCCAAAGACAGGGGGCGTATGAAAAACTGTTTTTT.

CDR3 residues: CASSESRSGGSYWDEQFF. The CDR3 region has the DNA TGCGCCAGCAGTGAGTCGAGGAGCGGGGGGTCCTATTGGGATGAGCAGTTCTTC. The rearrangement joins TRBV10-2 to TRBJ2-1, with 9 positions matching TRBD2. The CDR3 covers 18 residues. With V trimmed by 0 bases and J by 8 bases, 14 bases remained unmatched. Germline values: CDR1 WSHSY, CDR2 SAAADI.

V and J are TRBV15 and TRBJ1-4; the D is unclear. Trimming took off 5 bases at V and 5 bases at J, with 15 bases between the two ends. This CDR3 is built from 15 residues. Germline V gene lookup returns CDR1 LNHNV and CDR2 YYDKDF (reference sequence). The CDR3 coding sequence is TGTGCCACCAGCGGTATTCACAGTCCGAATGAAAAACTGTTTTTT. This gives the protein CATSGIHSPNEKLFF.

The chain employs TRBV25-1 and TRBJ1-1; TRBD1 aligns across 8 bases. This CDR3 has 16 residues. The V gene end was trimmed by 1 base and the J gene end by 0 bases; junction bases not matched to a gene: 4. Germline loops: CDR1 MGHDK, CDR2 SYGVNS. The DNA of the CDR3 is TGTGCCAGCAGTGAATGGGACAGGTCGGTGAACACTGAAGCTTTCTTT. Residues: CASSEWDRSVNTEAFF.

The gene calls are TRBV5-6 and TRBJ1-2, with 12 bases that match TRBD1. CDR1 is SGHDT and CDR2 is YYEEEE in the germline V gene. The CDR3 consists of 18 residues. V was pared by 4 bases and J by 3 bases, with 13 bases of the junction left unmatched. CDR3 in amino acids: CASSPIPGQGAGDYGYTF. Here the CDR3 DNA reads TGTGCCAGCAGCCCAATACCGGGACAGGGGGCGGGTGACTATGGCTACACCTTC. The whole variable domain, remainder taken from reference TRBV5-6 and TRBJ1-2, is DAGVTQSPTHLIKTRGQQVTLRCSPKSGHDTVSWYQQALGQGPQFIFQYYEEEERQRGNFPDRFSGHQFPNYSSELNVNALLLGDSALYLCASSPIPGQGAGDYGYTFGSGTRLTVV.

This chain connects TRBV19 to TRBJ1-6; 7 bases agree with TRBD1. J lost 7 bases, V lost 4 bases, and 10 bases had no gene match. CDR3 length: 16 residues. From germline, CDR1 is LNHDA and CDR2 SQIVND (reference sequence). The DNA of the CDR3 is TGTGCCAGTAGTACGCGTGAGACAGGGAGAAATTCACCCCTCCACTTT. Amino acids: CASSTRETGRNSPLHF.

With regard to this clone: This CDR3 is also generated by other DNA sequences in the sample. This chain connects TRBV7-2 to TRBJ2-5; D call uncertain. CDR1 is SGHTA and CDR2 is FQGNSA in the germline V gene. This CDR3 spans 13 amino acids. V was clipped by 3 bases and J by 2 bases, with 7 bases between them. This CDR3 reads CASSFGLQETQYF. The CDR3 DNA reads TGTGCCAGCAGCTTTGGCTTACAAGAGACCCAGTACTTC.

The chain couples TRBV5-1 to TRBJ2-3; possibly TRBD2 for D (5 bases). The CDR3 has 12 amino acids. Germline CDR1 is SGHRS and CDR2 is YFSETQ. V was pared by 8 bases and J by 3 bases, with 10 bases between. The DNA of the CDR3 is TGCGCCAGTGGAGGTTGGACAGATACGCAGTATTTT. Its protein product is CASGGWTDTQYF.

This chain uses TRBV7-9 with TRBJ2-1; TRBD2 aligns across 7 bases. The junction had 12 bases not matched to a gene; V was cut back by 5 bases and J by 2 bases. The CDR3 is made up of 17 amino acids. CDR1 and CDR2 (germline): SEHNR, FQNEAQ (reference sequence). The CDR3 is CASSPRRLAVPYNEQFF. Written as DNA, the CDR3 is TGTGCCAGCAGCCCCCGCCGACTAGCTGTCCCCTACAATGAGCAGTTCTTC.

The CDR3 coding sequence is TGTGCCAGTAGTATGACAAGTTCGGACTACGGCTCTTACAATGAGCAGTTCTTC. Protein sequence: CASSMTSSDYGSYNEQFF. The chain recombines TRBV19 with TRBJ2-1; D might be TRBD2 (6 bases). Trimming removed 3 bases from V and 4 bases from J, with 22 bases in between. Germline CDR1 reads LNHDA; CDR2 reads SQIVND (reference sequence). The CDR3 totals 18 residues.

CDR3 bases: TGTGCCAGCAGTGGGGCCGGGACAGCGTTATCTGGGGCCAACGTCCTGACTTTC. It yields the protein CASSGAGTALSGANVLTF. The chain carries TRBV7-3 and TRBJ2-6, with TRBD1 matching over 7 bases. V was clipped by 6 bases and J by 1 base; unmatched bases: 12. Germline lookup yields CDR1 SGHTA and CDR2 FQGTGA. The CDR3 has 18 amino acids. Filled out from reference TRBV7-3 and TRBJ2-6, the complete variable domain reads GAGVSQTPSNKVTEKGKYVELRCDPISGHTALYWYRQSLGQGPEFLIYFQGTGAADDSGLPNDRFFAVRPEGSVSTLKIQRTERGDSAVYLCASSGAGTALSGANVLTFGAGSRLTVL.

In its sample, this clone was seen once. J is TRBJ1-2 and V is TRBV4-2; D not certain. This CDR3 has 19 residues. CDR1 is LGHNA, CDR2 YNFKEQ, per germline. V was shortened by 0 bases and J by 0 bases, with 20 bases between the two germline ends. For the CDR3, the DNA is TGTGCCAGCAGCCAAGATATTGGGCAGTCAATAGTGACTAACTATGGCTACACCTTC. The encoded protein is CASSQDIGQSIVTNYGYTF.

J is TRBJ1-2 and V is TRBV29-1; D may be TRBD1 (5 bases). CDR3 length equals 14 residues. The V end lost 1 base, the J end lost 4 bases, and 13 bases lay between the germline ends. CDR1 and CDR2 (germline): SQVTM, ANQGSEA. The CDR3 loop is CSVEGRGYGYGYTF. The CDR3 coding sequence is TGCAGCGTTGAAGGAAGGGGCTATGGCTATGGCTACACCTTC.

The genes are TRBV11-2 and TRBJ2-7; D is perhaps TRBD1 (5 bases). Per germline, CDR1 SGHAT and CDR2 FQNNGV. This CDR3 spans 14 amino acids. With 2 bases removed from V and 5 bases from J, the gap between germline ends came to 13 bases. The CDR3, as DNA: TGTGCCAGCAGCTTATCTAGGGGATCTAACGAGCAGTACTTC. This translates into CASSLSRGSNEQYF. Combining the CDR3 with reference TRBV11-2 and TRBJ2-7 gives the whole variable domain EAGVAQSPRYKIIEKRQSVAFWCNPISGHATLYWYQQILGQGPKLLIQFQNNGVVDDSQLPKDRFSAERLKGVDSTLKIQPAKLEDSAVYLCASSLSRGSNEQYFGPGTRLTVT.

This clone was detected only a few times. The J gene is TRBJ2-2, the V gene TRBV7-2, with TRBD2 matching 9 bases. The CDR3 has 16 amino acids. In germline, CDR1 is SGHTA, CDR2 FQGNSA. The junction had 6 bases not matched to a gene; V was cut back by 2 bases and J by 5 bases. As DNA, the CDR3 is TGTGCCAGCAGCTTACCTAGCGGGACGAGAACCGGGGAGCTGTTTTTT. It yields the protein CASSLPSGTRTGELFF.

The V call is TRBV2, the J call TRBJ1-6; D is perhaps TRBD1 (6 bases). Germline CDR1 and CDR2: SNHLY and FYNNEI. V was shortened by 1 base and J by 4 bases, with 11 bases between the two germline ends. The CDR3 consists of 16 residues. The CDR3 DNA reads TGTGCCAGCAGTGAAGAGAGACAGGATTATAATTCACCCCTCCACTTT. This gives the protein CASSEERQDYNSPLHF.

The chain joins TRBV27 to TRBJ2-1, with 8 bases lining up with TRBD1. J was trimmed by 5 bases and V by 2 bases; bases with no gene match: 5. The CDR3 is made up of 15 amino acids. Germline V CDR1 and CDR2: MNHEY, SMNVEV (reference sequence). Here the CDR3 reads CASSLGQGKDNEQFF. The CDR3 bases are TGTGCCAGCAGTTTAGGACAGGGAAAGGACAATGAGCAGTTCTTC.

This chain uses TRBV7-2 with TRBJ2-1, with 8 positions matching TRBD2. J was trimmed by 5 bases and V by 5 bases; bases with no gene match: 11. The CDR3 contains 16 residues. CDR1 is SGHTA, CDR2 FQGNSA, per germline. The CDR3 DNA reads as TGTGCCAGCAGCCGCCTAGGGGGACTAGTCAACAATGAGCAGTTCTTC. It translates to CASSRLGGLVNNEQFF.

This clone was seen a handful of times. The CDR3 DNA sequence: TGCGCCAGCACGCTTAGCGGGGGGCCCCAAGAGACCCAGTACTTC. Its protein is CASTLSGGPQETQYF. The chain carries TRBV5-1 and TRBJ2-5; 10 bases are a match to TRBD2. The V segment lost 6 bases and the J segment 1 base; nucleotides outside the gene matches: 6. Germline loops: CDR1 SGHRS, CDR2 YFSETQ. The CDR3 is 15 residues long. The whole variable domain, remainder taken from reference TRBV5-1 and TRBJ2-5, is KAGVTQTPRYLIKTRGQQVTLSCSPISGHRSVSWYQQTPGQGLQFLFEYFSETQRNKGNFPGRFSGRQFSNSRSEMNVSTLELGDSALYLCASTLSGGPQETQYFGPGTRLLVL.

Written as DNA, the CDR3 is TGTGCCAGCAGCACGGGACAGGGGGGTCCTCAAGAGACCCAGTACTTC. Residues: CASSTGQGGPQETQYF. V usage is TRBV5-5 and J usage is TRBJ2-5; 11 bases map to TRBD1. The CDR3 is 16 residues long. Trimming cost V 4 bases and J 2 bases; bases outside gene matches: 7. CDR1 is SGHKS, CDR2 YYEKEE, per germline (reference sequence). The variable domain in full, completed from reference TRBV5-5 and TRBJ2-5, reads DAGVTQSPTHLIKTRGQQVTLRCSPISGHKSVSWYQQVLGQGPQFIFQYYEKEERGRGNFPDRFSARQFPNYSSELNVNALLLGDSALYLCASSTGQGGPQETQYFGPGTRLLVL.

The rearrangement links TRBV5-1 to TRBJ1-6, with D tentatively TRBD1 (6 bases). This CDR3 has 15 residues. Germline values: CDR1 SGHRS, CDR2 YFSETQ. With 2 bases removed from V and 5 bases from J, the gap between germline ends came to 11 bases. CDR3 nucleotide sequence: TGCGCCAGCAGCTTACTGTCAGGGGATAATTCACCCCTCCACTTT. It encodes CASSLLSGDNSPLHF.

The chain links TRBV27 to TRBJ2-6; no firm D call. The germline V and J ends were trimmed by 0 bases and 3 bases, with 18 bases remaining between them. Germline-derived CDR1 and CDR2 are MNHEY and SMNVEV (reference sequence). This CDR3 region has 19 residues. This CDR3 reads CASSLSGFGVDFGANVLTF. As DNA, the CDR3 is TGTGCCAGCAGTTTATCGGGCTTCGGTGTAGATTTTGGGGCCAACGTCCTGACTTTC.

The gene calls are TRBV7-6 and TRBJ1-2; D might be TRBD1 (6 bases). V lost 1 base to trimming and J lost 6 bases, with 12 bases between them. This CDR3 is built from 14 residues. CDR1 is SGHVS, CDR2 FNYEAQ, per germline. CDR3 nucleotides: TGTGCCAGCAGCTTAGGGCAGGGGAGTGATGGCTACACCTTC. This sequence encodes CASSLGQGSDGYTF.

The V gene is TRBV18, the J gene TRBJ1-1; TRBD1 aligns across 7 bases. The CDR3 is made up of 16 amino acids. The germline gives CDR1 KGHSH, CDR2 LQKENI. J was trimmed by 0 bases and V by 4 bases; bases with no gene match: 8. The CDR3 sequence: CASSLRPDRLNTEAFF. CDR3 DNA sequence: TGTGCCAGCTCACTAAGACCGGACAGGCTGAACACTGAAGCTTTCTTT.

This clone was detected once. The chain has TRBV29-1 and TRBJ1-1; no firm D call. Germline lookup yields CDR1 SQVTM and CDR2 ANQGSEA. V dropped 4 bases and J dropped 4 bases, with 13 bases sitting between them. The CDR3 length is 13 residues. The CDR3 nucleotides read TGCAGCGTTGTCGGGGAGTCGGGCACTGAAGCTTTCTTT. Amino acid sequence: CSVVGESGTEAFF.

The V and J genes are TRBV7-9 and TRBJ2-7, with 13 bases identical to TRBD2. This CDR3 region has 15 residues. The V and J ends lost 5 bases and 1 base, in that order; junction bases with no gene match: 2. The germline V gene encodes CDR1 SEHNR and CDR2 FQNEAQ (reference sequence). CDR3 sequence: CASSQGLAGSYEQYF. CDR3 bases: TGTGCCAGCAGCCAGGGACTAGCGGGATCCTACGAGCAGTACTTC.